This T cell receptor (beta chain) was sequenced during a study of blood T cell repertoires in COVID-19. Study background: T cells, B-cell-depleted T cells, or PBMCs provided the cDNA or gDNA that served as material.

Method: immunoSEQ multiplex PCR; TCRdb's copy keeps in-frame clones and lacks some. The data show over 150,000 clones, about four fifths seen once. The sequence came from a man younger than 30 with active or convalescent COVID-19. Sequenced sample: peripheral blood.

In DNA, the CDR3 is TGTGCCAGCACTTTACTAGTGCTCCTGGGGGAGCAGTTCTTC. Residues: CASTLLVLLGEQFF. The J gene is TRBJ2-1, the V gene TRBV2, with D possibly matching TRBD2 (5 bases). The length of the CDR3 is 14 residues. V lost 7 bases to trimming and J lost 10 bases, with 20 bases between them. Germline assignment: CDR1 SNHLY and CDR2 FYNNEI.